The 24 T cell receptor beta chains given below trace back to one sample, sequenced in a study of blood T cell repertoires in COVID-19. Repertoires were generated with immunoSEQ multiplex PCR, while TCRdb's copy carries only in-frame clones and drops some. The sample holds some 150,000 clones; 80% to 90% are singletons and the top ten take 2.5% to 3%. Sequencing input: peripheral blood. Receptors were obtained from a man aged 60 to 75 with active or convalescent COVID-19.

This clone was seen more than once but under ten times. Germline is not matched at one junction end, which may reflect a read error. The J gene is TRBJ1-2, the V gene TRBV5-6, with 8 positions matching TRBD1. Germline V CDR1 and CDR2: SGHDT, YYEEEE. This CDR3 region has 11 residues. The DNA for the CDR3 is TGTGCCAGCAGCTTGGACGGGACAGGCATTTTC. It encodes CASSLDGTGIF.

The chain couples TRBV24-1 to TRBJ2-6; 11 bases agree with TRBD1. The CDR3 contains 19 residues. Germline loops: CDR1 KGHDR, CDR2 SFDVKD. V was pared by 4 bases and J by 0 bases, with 7 bases of the junction left unmatched. CDR3 sequence reads: CATSDSLGTGGSGANVLTF. The CDR3 DNA sequence: TGTGCCACCAGTGACTCCCTCGGGACAGGGGGCTCTGGGGCCAACGTCCTGACTTTC.

The V gene is TRBV27, the J gene TRBJ2-3; possible D gene TRBD1, 5 bases. V was clipped by 5 bases and J by 2 bases, with 11 bases between them. There are 14 residues in the CDR3. The germline V gene encodes CDR1 MNHEY and CDR2 SMNVEV (reference sequence). The CDR3 region is CASSLQGPTDTQYF. The CDR3, as DNA: TGTGCCAGCAGTCTTCAGGGTCCCACAGATACGCAGTATTTT.

V gene TRBV19 combines with J gene TRBJ2-5, with 8 bases lining up with TRBD2. The V and J ends lost 7 bases and 0 bases, in that order; junction bases with no gene match: 10. CDR1 is LNHDA and CDR2 is SQIVND in the germline V gene (reference sequence). The CDR3 is 16 amino acids. CDR3 sequence reads: CASTPLGRGDQETQYF. DNA of the CDR3: TGTGCCAGTACCCCCCTGGGGCGGGGGGACCAAGAGACCCAGTACTTC.

The J gene is TRBJ2-3, the V gene TRBV20-1; D unresolved. CDR3 length equals 11 residues. V was cut by 3 bases and J by 1 base, with 2 bases left in between. In germline, CDR1 is DFQATT, CDR2 SNEGSKA (reference sequence). DNA of the CDR3: TGCAGTGCTAGCGGCACAGATACGCAGTATTTT. Translation gives CSASGTDTQYF.

V is TRBV5-1 and J is TRBJ1-2; D might be TRBD1 (6 bases). The V gene lost 5 bases and the J gene lost 8 bases, with 16 bases spanning the gap. CDR3 length: 13 amino acids. Germline V gives CDR1 SGHRS, CDR2 YFSETQ. The CDR3 DNA sequence: TGCGCCAGCAGGTTCAGGGGCCCTGAGGGCTACACCTTC. Amino acids: CASRFRGPEGYTF. Supplemented by reference TRBV5-1 and TRBJ1-2, the full variable domain reads KAGVTQTPRYLIKTRGQQVTLSCSPISGHRSVSWYQQTPGQGLQFLFEYFSETQRNKGNFPGRFSGRQFSNSRSEMNVSTLELGDSALYLCASRFRGPEGYTFGSGTRLTVV.

The chain links TRBV4-2 to TRBJ2-5; 8 positions agree with TRBD2. Germline CDR1 reads LGHNA; CDR2 reads YNFKEQ. The CDR3 is made up of 16 amino acids. The V segment lost 1 base and the J segment 3 bases; nucleotides outside the gene matches: 7. The CDR3 loop reads CASSQGWERGKETQYF. The CDR3 DNA is TGTGCCAGCAGCCAAGGGTGGGAGCGGGGGAAAGAGACCCAGTACTTC.

V is TRBV3-1 (or the pseudogene TRBV3-2) and J is TRBJ1-2; tentative D call: TRBD1 (6 bases). The CDR3 runs 14 residues. The V end lost 6 bases, the J end lost 5 bases, and 16 bases lay between the germline ends. Per germline, CDR1 LGHDT and CDR2 YNNKEL (reference sequence). This chain's CDR3 is CASRSWDTGYGYTF. The CDR3 DNA is TGTGCCAGCAGGAGCTGGGACACAGGTTATGGCTACACCTTC.

The J gene is TRBJ2-1, the V gene TRBV29-1; 8 bases agree with TRBD2. Germline CDR1 reads SQVTM; CDR2 reads ANQGSEA. V shed 4 bases and J 4 bases; nucleotides not matched to a gene: 6. This CDR3 is built from 14 residues. The CDR3 nucleotides read TGCAGCGTTGGTATAGCGGGGATATACAATGAGCAGTTCTTC. Its protein is CSVGIAGIYNEQFF.

The V call is TRBV6-1, the J call TRBJ1-2; maybe TRBD1 (5 bases). Trimming removed 2 bases from V and 2 bases from J, with 9 bases in between. CDR3 length equals 14 residues. Germline V gives CDR1 MNHNS, CDR2 SASEGT. CDR3 region: CASSESQGNYGYTF. CDR3 nucleotides: TGTGCCAGCAGTGAATCCCAGGGAAACTATGGCTACACCTTC.

This clone has a single count. The rearrangement joins TRBV29-1 to TRBJ2-7; possible D gene TRBD2, 5 bases. This CDR3 has 13 residues. Trimming pared 5 bases from V and 5 bases from J, leaving 16 bases between. Germline assignment: CDR1 SQVTM and CDR2 ANQGSEA. The CDR3 reads CSVNGEGFNEQYF. CDR3 DNA: TGCAGCGTTAATGGTGAGGGCTTCAACGAGCAGTACTTC.

This chain connects TRBV3-1 (or the pseudogene TRBV3-2) to TRBJ2-7; tentative D call: TRBD2 (6 bases). CDR1 LGHDT and CDR2 YNNKEL come from the germline V gene (reference sequence). This CDR3 has 18 residues. V dropped 3 bases and J dropped 2 bases, with 23 bases sitting between them. This CDR3 is CASSHRSSGERSPYEQYF. The DNA for the CDR3 is TGTGCCAGCAGCCACAGGAGTAGCGGAGAGCGGTCCCCCTACGAGCAGTACTTC.

This sequence joins TRBV30 and TRBJ1-6, with 10 positions matching TRBD1. The germline V gene encodes CDR1 GTSNPN and CDR2 SVGIG (reference sequence). This CDR3 comprises 15 residues. J lost 8 bases, V lost 0 bases, and 4 bases had no gene match. CDR3 bases: TGTGCCTGGAGTGTGACCGGGACAGGGGATTCACCCCTCCACTTT. Translating it yields CAWSVTGTGDSPLHF. Full variable domain (missing parts from reference TRBV30 and TRBJ1-6): SQTIHQWPATLVQPVGSPLSLECTVEGTSNPNLYWYRQAAGRGLQLLFYSVGIGQISSEVPQNLSASRPQDRQFILSSKKLLLSDSGFYLCAWSVTGTGDSPLHFGNGTRLTVT.

The table lists this clone with a few counts. V is TRBV9 and J is TRBJ2-3, with 9 bases aligning to TRBD2. The CDR3 is made up of 16 amino acids. J was trimmed by 3 bases and V by 0 bases; bases with no gene match: 5. Germline CDR1 reads SGDLS; CDR2 reads YYNGEE. In DNA form, the CDR3 reads TGTGCCAGCAGCGTAGAAAGCGGGAGGAATACAGATACGCAGTATTTT. This encodes CASSVESGRNTDTQYF.

V is TRBV2 and J is TRBJ1-1; the D gene is possibly TRBD1 (5 bases). The ends were cut back, 4 bases at V and 4 bases at J, with 16 bases in the middle. The CDR3 is made up of 15 amino acids. Per the germline V gene, CDR1 is SNHLY and CDR2 is FYNNEI. CDR3: CASSVSTGAGTEAFF. The CDR3 DNA sequence: TGTGCCAGCAGTGTGAGTACAGGCGCAGGCACTGAAGCTTTCTTT.

This chain connects TRBV18 to TRBJ1-1; 7 bases are a match to TRBD1. Germline V gives CDR1 KGHSH, CDR2 LQKENI. CDR3 size: 18 residues. V was clipped by 0 bases and J by 1 base; unmatched bases: 11. The CDR3 DNA reads TGTGCCAGCTCACCACCGCCTAGCAGGGGGGCTGGGAACACTGAAGCTTTCTTT. Translation: CASSPPPSRGAGNTEAFF.

This sequence joins TRBV7-2 and TRBJ1-1; perhaps TRBD1 as D (6 bases). V shed 4 bases and J shed 1 base, with 16 bases lying between them. The CDR3 length is 16 residues. Germline loops: CDR1 SGHTA, CDR2 FQGNSA. The CDR3 sequence: CASSSPVLGANTEAFF. In DNA form, the CDR3 reads TGTGCCAGCAGCTCCCCTGTTTTGGGGGCGAACACTGAAGCTTTCTTT.

The genes are TRBV6-5 and TRBJ1-3, with 7 positions matching TRBD1. V gave up 2 bases and J gave up 0 bases; unmatched junction bases: 4. This CDR3 is built from 16 residues. Germline CDR1 and CDR2: MNHEY and SVGAGI. The CDR3 region is CASSYRQGHSGNTIYF. CDR3 bases: TGTGCCAGCAGTTACCGACAGGGCCACTCTGGAAACACCATATATTTT.

The chain joins TRBV9 to TRBJ1-1, with D uncertain. CDR1 and CDR2 (germline): SGDLS, YYNGEE. Trimming stripped 0 bases from V and 4 bases from J, with 13 bases between. The CDR3 is made up of 15 amino acids. CDR3 loop: CASSVGNALSTEAFF. Written as DNA, the CDR3 is TGTGCCAGCAGCGTAGGTAACGCCCTGAGCACTGAAGCTTTCTTT.

The V call is TRBV7-9, the J call TRBJ2-7; D is unclear. The germline gives CDR1 SEHNR, CDR2 FQNEAQ (reference sequence). Trimming took off 1 base at V and 6 bases at J, with 7 bases between the two ends. The CDR3 contains 12 residues. CDR3 region: CASSLGDSEQYF. The CDR3 DNA reads TGTGCCAGCAGCTTAGGAGATTCCGAGCAGTACTTC.

The chain recombines TRBV24-1 with TRBJ2-7, with 7 bases matching TRBD1. Germline CDR1 KGHDR, CDR2 SFDVKD. Trimming at V came to 2 bases and at J to 6 bases, leaving 3 bases not matched to a gene. This CDR3 contains 13 residues. CDR3 coding DNA: TGTGCCACCAGTGATTACAGGGGAAGCGAGCAGTACTTC. The encoded protein is CATSDYRGSEQYF.

The count of this clone is one. V gene TRBV7-2 combines with J gene TRBJ2-3; TRBD2 matches 9 bases. The trim removed 5 bases at V and 1 base at J, leaving 4 bases unmatched. The CDR3 length is 15 residues. In germline, CDR1 is SGHTA, CDR2 FQGNSA. The CDR3 sequence: CASSLSGSGTDTQYF. CDR3 sequence (DNA): TGTGCCAGCAGCCTTAGCGGGAGTGGCACAGATACGCAGTATTTT.

This clone was seen a single time. This chain links TRBV3-1 (or the pseudogene TRBV3-2) with TRBJ1-1, with 8 nucleotides matching TRBD1. CDR1 and CDR2 from the germline V gene are LGHDT and YNNKEL (reference sequence). This CDR3 contains 13 residues. V lost 4 bases and J lost 10; bases outside the gene matches: 8. The CDR3: CASSPNPGGAAFF. CDR3 nucleotide sequence: TGTGCCAGCAGCCCTAACCCAGGGGGCGCAGCTTTCTTT.

V usage is TRBV4-2 and J usage is TRBJ2-7; weak D call: TRBD2 (6 bases). With 3 bases removed from V and 4 bases from J, the gap between germline ends came to 16 bases. Looked up from germline, CDR1 is LGHNA and CDR2 is YNFKEQ. The CDR3 has 15 amino acids. As DNA, the CDR3 is TGTGCCAGCAGCCAGGCCGGAGGGATGTGGTACGAGCAGTACTTC. It codes for CASSQAGGMWYEQYF.